These 5 T cell receptor beta chains came from one sample sequenced in a study of shared clonotypes between healthy human individuals. Profiled with immunoSEQ multiplex PCR; TCRdb holds only in-frame clones, not every one. The sample shows fewer than 3 million clones, less than 95% of them seen only once. The sample consisted of naive CD4+ T cells from PBMCs. The subset here: CD45RA+ positively selected. Receptors originate from a man younger than 35 in good health. Some clones in this sample may be carry-over from other donors' samples.

The chain couples TRBV19 to TRBJ1-5, with D hard to call. This CDR3 comprises 16 residues. The germline CDR1 and CDR2 sequences are LNHDA and SQIVND (reference sequence). Trimming left V 5 bases short and J 0 bases short, with 14 bases between. The chain's CDR3 is CASSYLGLYSNQPQHF. In DNA, the CDR3 is TGTGCCAGTAGTTACTTGGGTTTATATAGCAATCAGCCCCAGCATTTT.

This rearrangement joins TRBV5-1 to TRBJ1-2, with unresolved D. CDR1 and CDR2 from the germline V gene are SGHRS and YFSETQ. This CDR3 has 13 amino acids. Trimming removed 2 bases at V and 4 bases at J, with 9 bases between. The CDR3 loop is CASSFDAVYGYTF. CDR3 DNA sequence: TGCGCCAGCAGCTTTGATGCTGTCTATGGCTACACCTTC. Together with reference TRBV5-1 and TRBJ1-2, the CDR3 gives the full variable domain: KAGVTQTPRYLIKTRGQQVTLSCSPISGHRSVSWYQQTPGQGLQFLFEYFSETQRNKGNFPGRFSGRQFSNSRSEMNVSTLELGDSALYLCASSFDAVYGYTFGSGTRLTVV.

The chain has TRBV30 and TRBJ2-5, with D perhaps given as TRBD1 or TRBD2 (5 bases each). The CDR3 is 14 residues long. Trimming removed 0 bases from V and 6 bases from J, with 14 bases in between. Germline lookup yields CDR1 GTSNPN and CDR2 SVGIG (reference sequence). The CDR3: CAWSVGVGPKTQYF. Written as DNA, the CDR3 is TGTGCCTGGAGTGTAGGGGTGGGACCTAAGACCCAGTACTTC. Full variable domain (rest looked up from reference TRBV30 and TRBJ2-5): SQTIHQWPATLVQPVGSPLSLECTVEGTSNPNLYWYRQAAGRGLQLLFYSVGIGQISSEVPQNLSASRPQDRQFILSSKKLLLSDSGFYLCAWSVGVGPKTQYFGPGTRLLVL.

In its sample, this clone was seen a few times. The chain carries TRBV28 and TRBJ1-2; the D is unclear. Trimming removed 5 bases from V and 8 bases from J, with 18 bases in between. The CDR3 has 14 amino acids. Germline assignment: CDR1 MDHEN and CDR2 SYDVKM. The CDR3 loop reads CASSQFPTRGGYTF. In nucleotides, the CDR3 is TGTGCCAGCAGTCAATTCCCCACCCGCGGGGGCTACACCTTC.

V usage is TRBV7-9 and J usage is TRBJ2-7; D may be TRBD2 (5 bases). The germline gives CDR1 SEHNR, CDR2 FQNEAQ (reference sequence). V was shortened by 5 bases and J by 4 bases, with 21 bases between the two germline ends. CDR3 size: 16 residues. In DNA, the CDR3 is TGTGCCAGCAGCCCCCTGGGGAGAGCAGAACCGTACGAGCAGTACTTC. Its translation is CASSPLGRAEPYEQYF.